The 24 T cell receptor beta chains given below trace back to one sample, sequenced in a study of cytomegalovirus exposure and HLA in healthy donors. The primer mix had 60 Vbeta and 13 Jbeta primers. Measured with immunoSEQ multiplex PCR; TCRdb has only the in-frame clones, and not every one. The sample shows 160,000 or so clones, 65% to 80% of them seen only once. Sequencing was performed on PBMCs. These receptors all come from a man aged 40-50 years in good health and CMV-seronegative.

The genes are TRBV6-1 and TRBJ1-4, with D possibly being TRBD1 (6 bases). Germline CDR1 and CDR2: MNHNS and SASEGT. V dropped 3 bases and J dropped 4 bases, with 9 bases sitting between them. The CDR3 spans 14 residues. In DNA, the CDR3 is TGTGCCAGCAGTGAGGGGGCCTATAATGAAAAACTGTTTTTT. This gives the protein CASSEGAYNEKLFF.

The J gene is TRBJ2-1, the V gene TRBV5-1; a possible D gene is TRBD2 (5 bases). The length of the CDR3 is 11 residues. Germline lookup yields CDR1 SGHRS and CDR2 YFSETQ. Trimming stripped 5 bases from V and 5 bases from J, with 5 bases between. CDR3 sequence reads: CASREDNEQFF. The CDR3 coding sequence is TGCGCCAGCAGGGAGGACAATGAGCAGTTCTTC. The full variable domain, in which reference TRBV5-1 and TRBJ2-1 provide the parts outside the CDR3, is KAGVTQTPRYLIKTRGQQVTLSCSPISGHRSVSWYQQTPGQGLQFLFEYFSETQRNKGNFPGRFSGRQFSNSRSEMNVSTLELGDSALYLCASREDNEQFFGPGTRLTVL.

This clone has only a few counts. The chain carries TRBV6-1 and TRBJ2-5, with 9 bases aligning to TRBD1. CDR1 MNHNS and CDR2 SASEGT come from the germline V gene. With 10 bases clipped from V and 5 bases from J, the junction kept 8 bases outside the gene matches. The CDR3 covers 13 residues. The CDR3 DNA follows: TGTGCCATCCAACAGGGGGCGCGGGAGACCCAGTACTTC. It specifies CAIQQGARETQYF.

The J gene is TRBJ2-3, the V gene TRBV5-1, with 8 bases aligning to TRBD2. In germline, CDR1 is SGHRS, CDR2 YFSETQ. Trimming took 4 bases from V and 4 from J; bases not matched to a gene: 8. This CDR3 is 15 amino acids long. CDR3 bases: TGCGCCAGCAGCCCTCGGGAGGGAGGGCCAGATACGCAGTATTTT. This gives the protein CASSPREGGPDTQYF. The full variable domain, its missing parts supplied by reference TRBV5-1 and TRBJ2-3, is KAGVTQTPRYLIKTRGQQVTLSCSPISGHRSVSWYQQTPGQGLQFLFEYFSETQRNKGNFPGRFSGRQFSNSRSEMNVSTLELGDSALYLCASSPREGGPDTQYFGPGTRLTVL.

The chain has TRBV30 and TRBJ2-2; 8 bases fit TRBD2. This CDR3 is 17 amino acids long. V lost 3 bases to trimming and J lost 0 bases; unmatched junction nucleotides: 9. Germline CDR1 is GTSNPN and CDR2 is SVGIG (reference sequence). The CDR3 protein is CAWRVRSGNPNTGELFF. The CDR3 nucleotides read TGTGCCTGGAGGGTACGTAGCGGGAACCCGAACACCGGGGAGCTGTTTTTT.

V usage is TRBV13 and J usage is TRBJ2-7; 7 nucleotides line up with TRBD1. The CDR3 contains 17 residues. CDR1 is PRHDT, CDR2 FYEKMQ, per germline (reference sequence). The junction had 18 bases not matched to a gene; V was cut back by 7 bases and J by 3 bases. The CDR3 bases are TGTGCCAGCACCACCCTAGCCCGGGACAGCGGATTCTACGAGCAGTACTTC. Translating it yields CASTTLARDSGFYEQYF.

The rearrangement joins TRBV27 to TRBJ2-2; TRBD2 matches at 7 bases. The V gene's germline CDR1 is MNHEY and CDR2 SMNVEV (reference sequence). The V segment lost 2 bases and the J segment 3 bases; nucleotides outside the gene matches: 9. The CDR3 spans 17 residues. Here the CDR3 reads CASSLPRGRDYTGELFF. Written as DNA, the CDR3 is TGTGCCAGCAGTTTACCGCGGGGGAGGGATTACACCGGGGAGCTGTTTTTT.

The V call is TRBV7-2, the J call TRBJ2-5, with TRBD1 matching over 8 bases. The V segment lost 4 bases and the J segment 2 bases; nucleotides outside the gene matches: 3. Germline CDR1 is SGHTA and CDR2 is FQGNSA. The CDR3 has 14 residues. CDR3 in amino acids: CASSSDRAQETQYF. The CDR3 DNA is TGTGCCAGCAGCTCGGACAGGGCGCAAGAGACCCAGTACTTC.

Here the CDR3 reads CASRGTGSYEQYF. CDR3 nucleotides: TGTGCCAGCAGGGGGACAGGATCATACGAGCAGTACTTC. V and J are TRBV7-2 and TRBJ2-7; 8 positions match TRBD1. Losses at the gene ends were 6 bases for V and 4 bases for J; bases not matched to a gene: 5. The germline CDR1 and CDR2 sequences are SGHTA and FQGNSA. This CDR3 contains 13 residues. The variable domain in full, with the rest retrieved from reference TRBV7-2 and TRBJ2-7, is GAGVSQSPSNKVTEKGKDVELRCDPISGHTALYWYRQSLGQGLEFLIYFQGNSAPDKSGLPSDRFSAERTGGSVSTLTIQRTQQEDSAVYLCASRGTGSYEQYFGPGTRLTVT.

The chain joins TRBV11-2 to TRBJ2-1, with TRBD2 matching 14 bases. V shed 5 bases and J 9 bases; nucleotides not matched to a gene: 6. The germline V gene encodes CDR1 SGHAT and CDR2 FQNNGV. The CDR3 has 15 amino acids. CDR3 loop: CASSQGLAGVGEQFF. The CDR3 nucleotides read TGTGCCAGCAGCCAGGGACTAGCGGGAGTAGGTGAGCAGTTCTTC.

The V call is TRBV28, the J call TRBJ2-3; D is undetermined. V lost 4 bases, J lost 0 bases, and 14 bases lay in between. The CDR3 covers 16 residues. Germline-derived CDR1 and CDR2 are MDHEN and SYDVKM. The CDR3 region is CASSSRSRSSTDTQYF. DNA of the CDR3: TGTGCCAGCAGTTCACGGTCGAGGAGTAGCACAGATACGCAGTATTTT.

CDR3 region: CASSWELARETQYF. In DNA form, the CDR3 reads TGTGCCAGCAGTTGGGAACTAGCTCGAGAGACCCAGTACTTC. V and J are TRBV6-5 and TRBJ2-5; tentatively, D is TRBD2 (6 bases). From germline, CDR1 is MNHEY and CDR2 SVGAGI. CDR3 length: 14 amino acids. Trimming left V 4 bases short and J 4 bases short, with 13 bases between.

This clone was seen just once. The chain links TRBV5-6 to TRBJ2-7; 7 bases are a match to TRBD2. The CDR3 has 15 amino acids. Germline V CDR1 and CDR2: SGHDT, YYEEEE. V lost 2 bases to trimming and J lost 1 base; unmatched junction nucleotides: 6. CDR3 residues: CASSFGGGFSYEQYF. CDR3 in DNA: TGTGCCAGCAGCTTTGGGGGGGGTTTTTCCTACGAGCAGTACTTC.

CDR3 sequence reads: CASSWGDRESNQPQHF. DNA for the CDR3: TGCGCCAGCAGCTGGGGGGACAGGGAGAGCAATCAGCCCCAGCATTTT. The chain carries TRBV5-1 and TRBJ1-5; 9 bases line up with TRBD1. The V gene's germline CDR1 is SGHRS and CDR2 YFSETQ. Trimming removed 3 bases from V and 1 base from J; junction bases left unmatched: 5. This CDR3 comprises 16 residues. Full variable domain (outside the CDR3, taken from reference TRBV5-1 and TRBJ1-5): KAGVTQTPRYLIKTRGQQVTLSCSPISGHRSVSWYQQTPGQGLQFLFEYFSETQRNKGNFPGRFSGRQFSNSRSEMNVSTLELGDSALYLCASSWGDRESNQPQHFGDGTRLSIL.

The count of this clone is one. The chain links TRBV5-5 to TRBJ2-3, with a tentative D call TRBD2 (6 bases). CDR1 and CDR2 from the germline V gene are SGHKS and YYEKEE (reference sequence). Trimming took 0 bases from V and 0 from J, leaving 11 bases between them. The CDR3 sequence is 16 residues long. This CDR3 reads CASSLGPLASTDTQYF. The CDR3 coding sequence is TGTGCCAGCAGCTTGGGGCCTCTAGCGAGCACAGATACGCAGTATTTT.

V gene TRBV27 combines with J gene TRBJ2-1, with 14 nucleotides matching TRBD2. Germline V gene data show CDR1 as MNHEY and CDR2 as SMNVEV (reference sequence). Unmatched junction bases numbered 6, after V lost 5 bases and J lost 9 bases. This CDR3 spans 15 amino acids. CDR3 sequence reads: CASSQGLAGVGEQFF. The DNA for the CDR3 is TGTGCCAGCAGTCAGGGACTAGCGGGAGTTGGTGAGCAGTTCTTC.

The V and J genes are TRBV6-5 and TRBJ2-7; 8 nucleotides agree with TRBD2. Unmatched junction bases numbered 9, after V lost 7 bases and J lost 7 bases. CDR3 length: 13 amino acids. The germline V gene encodes CDR1 MNHEY and CDR2 SVGAGI. CDR3 DNA sequence: TGTGCCAGCAAACTAGCGGCAGCCTTGGAGCAGTACTTC. Amino acid sequence: CASKLAAALEQYF.

The chain is built from TRBV7-2 and TRBJ2-5, with D maybe TRBD1 (6 bases). This CDR3 comprises 15 residues. Per the germline V gene, CDR1 is SGHTA and CDR2 is FQGNSA. Trimming shortened V by 5 bases and J by 7 bases, and 20 bases separated the two germline ends. The CDR3 region is CASSQLQGQVGTQYF. As DNA, the CDR3 is TGTGCCAGCAGCCAACTACAGGGCCAAGTCGGGACCCAGTACTTC.

The rearrangement links TRBV13 to TRBJ2-3; 8 nucleotides line up with TRBD2. The CDR3 is made up of 13 amino acids. Looked up from germline, CDR1 is PRHDT and CDR2 is FYEKMQ (reference sequence). V lost 4 bases and J lost 7; bases outside the gene matches: 4. The CDR3 nucleotides are TGTGCCAGCAGCTCAAGCGGGAGAAATACGCAGTATTTT. Protein product: CASSSSGRNTQYF.

This rearrangement joins TRBV5-1 to TRBJ1-1, with a possible D match to TRBD1 (5 bases). The CDR3 length is 13 residues. Germline assignment: CDR1 SGHRS and CDR2 YFSETQ. V dropped 0 bases and J dropped 7 bases, with 10 bases sitting between them. This CDR3 is CASSLELGREAFF. The CDR3 DNA is TGCGCCAGCAGCTTGGAGCTGGGGCGTGAAGCTTTCTTT. The full variable domain, with the rest looked up from reference TRBV5-1 and TRBJ1-1, is KAGVTQTPRYLIKTRGQQVTLSCSPISGHRSVSWYQQTPGQGLQFLFEYFSETQRNKGNFPGRFSGRQFSNSRSEMNVSTLELGDSALYLCASSLELGREAFFGQGTRLTVV.

The J gene is TRBJ2-3, the V gene TRBV23-1; 11 bases line up with TRBD2. TRBV23-1 is assigned to the ORF class and has an uncertain function. After removal of 3 bases from V and 3 bases from J, the junction contained 11 bases not matched to a gene. This CDR3 contains 18 residues. The CDR3 nucleotides read TGCGCCAGCAGTCAGCCTGCCATAGCGGGAGGGATTACAGATACGCAGTATTTT. It codes for CASSQPAIAGGITDTQYF.

J is TRBJ2-7 and V is TRBV5-4; D unresolved. The CDR3 runs to 12 residues. Trimming removed 9 bases from V and 8 bases from J, with 18 bases in between. Germline V gene data show CDR1 as SGHNT and CDR2 as YYREEE (reference sequence). The CDR3 sequence is CATSLTTRQQYF. In DNA, the CDR3 is TGTGCCACCTCACTTACTACCCGTCAGCAGTACTTC.

The chain has TRBV2 and TRBJ1-4; 8 nucleotides align to TRBD1. The germline V gene encodes CDR1 SNHLY and CDR2 FYNNEI. CDR3 size: 15 residues. The V and J ends lost 8 bases and 4 bases, in that order; junction bases with no gene match: 9. CDR3: CASAYRTGYNEKLFF. In nucleotides, the CDR3 is TGTGCCAGCGCGTATAGGACAGGGTATAATGAAAAACTGTTTTTT.

Concerning this clone itself: Other DNA sequences in the same sample also yield this CDR3. The rearrangement links TRBV7-2 to TRBJ2-7; 10 positions match TRBD2. The V segment lost 1 base and the J segment 7 bases; nucleotides outside the gene matches: 7. This CDR3 is built from 15 residues. Germline lookup yields CDR1 SGHTA and CDR2 FQGNSA. The CDR3 spells CASSLEALAGAEQYF. The CDR3 DNA sequence: TGTGCCAGCAGCTTAGAGGCGCTAGCGGGGGCGGAGCAGTACTTC.